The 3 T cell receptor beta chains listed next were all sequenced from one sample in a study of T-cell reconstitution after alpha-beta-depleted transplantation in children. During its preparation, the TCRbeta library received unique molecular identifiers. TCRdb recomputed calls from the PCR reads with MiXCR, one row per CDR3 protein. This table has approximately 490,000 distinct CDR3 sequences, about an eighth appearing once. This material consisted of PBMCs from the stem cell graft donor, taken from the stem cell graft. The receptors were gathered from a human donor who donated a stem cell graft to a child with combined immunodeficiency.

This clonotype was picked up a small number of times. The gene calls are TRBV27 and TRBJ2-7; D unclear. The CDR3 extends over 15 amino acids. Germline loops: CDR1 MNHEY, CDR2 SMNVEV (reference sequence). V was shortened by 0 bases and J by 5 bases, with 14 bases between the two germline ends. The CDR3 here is CASSLSSPPANEQYF. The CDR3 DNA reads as TGTGCCAGCAGTTTATCAAGTCCCCCGGCAAACGAGCAGTACTTC.

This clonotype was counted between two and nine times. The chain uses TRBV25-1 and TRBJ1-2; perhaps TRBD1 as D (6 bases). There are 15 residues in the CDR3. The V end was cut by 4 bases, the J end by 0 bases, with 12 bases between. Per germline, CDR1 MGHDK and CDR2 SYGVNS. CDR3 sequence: CASSGTDQANYGYTF. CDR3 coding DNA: TGTGCCAGCAGTGGGACAGATCAAGCTAACTATGGCTACACCTTC.

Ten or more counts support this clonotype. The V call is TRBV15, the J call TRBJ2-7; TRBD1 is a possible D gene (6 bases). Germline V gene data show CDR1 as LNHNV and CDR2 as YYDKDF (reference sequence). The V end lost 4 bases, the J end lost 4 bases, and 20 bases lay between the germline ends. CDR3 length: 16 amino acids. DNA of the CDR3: TGTGCCACCAGCACCCCTTTCGGACAGTCCCCTTACGAGCAGTACTTC. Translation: CATSTPFGQSPYEQYF.